This T cell receptor beta chain is from a study of T-cell reconstitution after alpha-beta-depleted transplantation in children. There are 15 residues in the CDR3. V was shortened by 10 bases and J by 4 bases, with 21 bases between the two germline ends. Germline V gene sequence: CDR1 KGHDR, CDR2 SFDVKD. TCRbeta library construction was performed incorporating unique molecular identifiers. TCRdb reanalysed the PCR reads using MiXCR and keeps one entry per CDR3 protein. The top ten clones hold 28% of a sample with about a million distinct CDR3 sequences, around 30% of them seen once. The sequence came from a boy under two years old who had a stem cell transplant for SCID, so the T cells may come from the graft donor. This specimen consisted of PBMCs, mostly from graft donor cells, obtained 360 days after TCRalphabeta/CD19-depleted stem cell transplant. This chain joins TRBV24-1 and TRBJ2-5; tentatively, D is TRBD1 (6 bases). The CDR3: CATNRQGQSIETQYF. The CDR3, as DNA: TGTGCCACGAACCGGCAAGGACAGTCAATAGAGACCCAGTACTTC.